This entry concerns a single T cell receptor beta chain. Antigen unknown. This sample was taken from a study of glioma-infiltrating T cells. The CDR3 is made up of 16 amino acids. Germline-derived CDR1 and CDR2 are SEHNR and FQNEAQ (reference sequence). Between the trimmed V and J ends, which lost 3 bases and 7 bases, there was a span of 19 bases. Findings and caveats of the study: CDR3 overlap between tissue and blood was very small. Gliomas, especially low-grade, showed above-expected tissue-blood divergence; non-neoplastic patients showed below.

Amplification of TCR alpha and beta CDR3 regions from RNA used iRepertoire nested multiplex PCR. For one-step reverse transcription and amplification, about 85-400 ng of tissue mRNA or PBMC total RNA was used. TCRdb reanalysed the multiplex PCR reads using MiXCR and keeps one entry per CDR3 protein. The sample consists of about 22,000 distinct CDR3 sequences, around 24% of them appearing once. This chain links TRBV7-9 with TRBJ1-3; a possible D gene is TRBD1 (6 bases). The sequenced sample was glioma tissue, nonneoplastic brain tissue, or PBMCs (not recorded which). The origin of this receptor is a human donor with low-grade glioma or glioblastoma, undergoing nonglioma brain surgery, or in good health (not recorded which). The CDR3 DNA is TGTGCCAGCAGCTTGGCTAAAACAGGGAGAGGCAACACCATATATTTT. As protein: CASSLAKTGRGNTIYF.